The 25 T cell receptor beta chains listed next were all sequenced from one sample in a study of blood T cell repertoires in COVID-19. Method: immunoSEQ multiplex PCR; TCRdb's copy keeps in-frame clones and lacks some. The sample has hundreds of thousands of clones; around 87% are singletons. The sequenced sample consisted of PBMCs or T cells enriched from blood (not recorded which). All receptors come from a man in his thirties or forties who had been exposed to COVID-19.

This clone has more than one count but fewer than ten. The chain links TRBV6-4 to TRBJ2-3; TRBD2 matches 7 bases. V dropped 4 bases and J dropped 1; count of bases not matched to a gene: 2. This CDR3 is built from 14 residues. Germline V CDR1 and CDR2: MRHNA, SNTAGT. The CDR3 loop reads CASSVAGGTDTQYF. CDR3 coding DNA: TGTGCCAGCAGTGTTGCGGGGGGCACAGATACGCAGTATTTT.

The rearrangement uses TRBV4-2 and TRBJ1-5; 8 bases map to TRBD1. V trimming: 1 base; J trimming: 7 bases; junction bases outside the gene matches: 12. CDR3 length: 17 residues. CDR1 LGHNA and CDR2 YNFKEQ come from the germline V gene. The CDR3 DNA is TGTGCCAGCAGCCAAGCAGGGGGGGGACAGGCGAGCCAGCCCCAGCATTTT. The encoded protein is CASSQAGGGQASQPQHF.

The chain carries TRBV7-2 and TRBJ2-1; D not resolved. Looked up from germline, CDR1 is SGHTA and CDR2 is FQGNSA. This CDR3 contains 13 residues. The V end lost 6 bases, the J end lost 7 bases, and 13 bases lay between the germline ends. CDR3 nucleotides: TGTGCCAGCAGTCCAACTACTCGGAATGAGCAGTTCTTC. Translation gives CASSPTTRNEQFF.

DNA for the CDR3: TGTGCCAGCAGCCCGACAGGGGGCATCGGCAATCAGCCCCAGCATTTT. Encoded protein: CASSPTGGIGNQPQHF. The chain carries TRBV7-2 and TRBJ1-5; 10 nucleotides align to TRBD1. The germline V gene has CDR1 SGHTA and CDR2 FQGNSA. V lost 5 bases to trimming and J lost 2 bases; unmatched junction nucleotides: 6. The CDR3 loop spans 16 amino acids.

This rearrangement joins TRBV19 to TRBJ2-2, with 7 bases that match TRBD1. The CDR3 runs 15 residues. After removal of 7 bases from V and 2 bases from J, the junction contained 7 bases not matched to a gene. Germline V gene data show CDR1 as LNHDA and CDR2 as SQIVND (reference sequence). CDR3 region: CASTWTGGNTGELFF. The CDR3 DNA is TGTGCCAGTACTTGGACAGGAGGTAACACCGGGGAGCTGTTTTTT.

J is TRBJ1-5 and V is TRBV4-1; D gene unclear. Germline CDR1 is MGHRA and CDR2 is YSYEKL. V was shortened by 3 bases and J by 0 bases, with 12 bases between the two germline ends. The CDR3 consists of 16 residues. The CDR3 coding sequence is TGCGCCAGCAGCCAGGGCCCTGCTTATAGCAATCAGCCCCAGCATTTT. It translates to CASSQGPAYSNQPQHF.

The rearrangement joins TRBV4-1 to TRBJ1-1; no reliable D call. Germline-derived CDR1 and CDR2 are MGHRA and YSYEKL. V lost 4 bases to trimming and J lost 7 bases, with 13 bases between them. The CDR3 has 13 amino acids. The CDR3 loop reads CASSPPRGLEAFF. CDR3 in DNA: TGCGCCAGCAGCCCCCCAAGAGGCCTTGAAGCTTTCTTT.

This clone was detected a few times. J is TRBJ2-7 and V is TRBV3-1 (or the pseudogene TRBV3-2); the D gene is possibly TRBD1 (6 bases). V dropped 0 bases and J dropped 6 bases, with 21 bases sitting between them. This CDR3 is built from 17 residues. Looked up from germline, CDR1 is LGHDT and CDR2 is YNNKEL (reference sequence). The CDR3 region is CASSQEVRTALRGEQYF. The DNA for the CDR3 is TGTGCCAGCAGCCAAGAAGTCAGGACAGCGCTCCGGGGCGAGCAGTACTTC.

The rearrangement uses TRBV9 and TRBJ1-1, with 7 bases lining up with TRBD1. With V trimmed by 4 bases and J by 5 bases, 8 bases remained unmatched. The CDR3 loop spans 14 amino acids. Germline CDR1 and CDR2: SGDLS and YYNGEE. This chain's CDR3 is CASSPQGGATEAFF. For the CDR3, the DNA is TGTGCCAGCAGCCCCCAAGGGGGCGCAACTGAAGCTTTCTTT.

J is TRBJ2-7 and V is TRBV4-1, with 8 bases aligning to TRBD2. Germline V gene sequence: CDR1 MGHRA, CDR2 YSYEKL. This CDR3 has 16 residues. V lost 0 bases and J lost 3; bases outside the gene matches: 7. As DNA, the CDR3 is TGCGCCAGCAGCCAAGAGAACGGGGGGGTGGACTACGAGCAGTACTTC. Protein sequence: CASSQENGGVDYEQYF.

The chain combines TRBV18 with TRBJ1-4, with 9 bases that match TRBD1. J gave up 5 bases and V 3 bases, and 7 bases lay outside the gene matches. Germline CDR1 reads KGHSH; CDR2 reads LQKENI. The CDR3 spans 16 residues. CDR3: CASSPQQGQGNEKLFF. DNA of the CDR3: TGTGCCAGCTCACCTCAACAGGGACAGGGCAATGAAAAACTGTTTTTT. Supplemented by reference TRBV18 and TRBJ1-4, the full variable domain reads NAGVMQNPRHLVRRRGQEARLRCSPMKGHSHVYWYRQLPEEGLKFMVYLQKENIIDESGMPKERFSAEFPKEGPSILRIQQVVRGDSAAYFCASSPQQGQGNEKLFFGSGTQLSVL.

This clone was picked up one time. The V call is TRBV12-5, the J call TRBJ1-6, with 10 positions matching TRBD1. Germline CDR1 and CDR2: LGHNT and FRNRAP. Unmatched junction bases numbered 9, after V lost 6 bases and J lost 10 bases. This CDR3 spans 15 amino acids. The CDR3 region has the DNA TGTGCTAGTGGACAAGGGACAGGGGACATATCACCCCTCCACTTT. Residues: CASGQGTGDISPLHF.

The genes are TRBV11-2 and TRBJ2-7; 12 nucleotides line up with TRBD2. This CDR3 has 14 residues. V gave up 4 bases and J gave up 4 bases; unmatched junction bases: 2. Per the germline V gene, CDR1 is SGHAT and CDR2 is FQNNGV. The CDR3 loop is CASSSGLAGYEQYF. Written as DNA, the CDR3 is TGTGCCAGCAGCTCAGGACTAGCGGGGTACGAGCAGTACTTC.

The gene calls are TRBV5-1 and TRBJ2-1; 12 bases are shared with TRBD1. The V gene end was trimmed by 4 bases and the J gene end by 7 bases; junction bases not matched to a gene: 12. This CDR3 has 17 amino acids. Germline V gene lookup returns CDR1 SGHRS and CDR2 YFSETQ. Here the CDR3 reads CASSPRGQGATVNEQFF. The CDR3 DNA is TGCGCCAGCAGCCCGAGGGGACAGGGGGCAACGGTGAATGAGCAGTTCTTC. Using reference TRBV5-1 and TRBJ2-1 for the parts outside the CDR3, the full variable domain is KAGVTQTPRYLIKTRGQQVTLSCSPISGHRSVSWYQQTPGQGLQFLFEYFSETQRNKGNFPGRFSGRQFSNSRSEMNVSTLELGDSALYLCASSPRGQGATVNEQFFGPGTRLTVL.

The chain couples TRBV6-6 to TRBJ2-5; 12 bases are a match to TRBD2. Trimming at V came to 6 bases and at J to 4 bases, leaving 6 bases not matched to a gene. CDR1 MNHNY and CDR2 SVGAGI come from the germline V gene (reference sequence). The CDR3 spans 15 residues. In DNA form, the CDR3 reads TGTGCCAGCAGCCGACCTAGCGGGGGGGCAGAGACCCAGTACTTC. Translating gives CASSRPSGGAETQYF.

The chain couples TRBV5-1 to TRBJ1-1, with D perhaps TRBD1 (5 bases). Per germline, CDR1 SGHRS and CDR2 YFSETQ. V lost 2 bases and J 3 bases, leaving 8 bases between the germline ends. This CDR3 contains 13 residues. The CDR3 reads CASSLRGDTEAFF. CDR3 nucleotides: TGCGCCAGCAGCTTAAGGGGTGACACTGAAGCTTTCTTT.

The CDR3 sequence is CASSSDRVGEQYF. The DNA for the CDR3 is TGTGCCAGCAGCTCGGACAGGGTAGGTGAGCAGTACTTC. J is TRBJ2-7 and V is TRBV7-8; TRBD1 agrees at 8 bases. Germline V gives CDR1 SGHVS, CDR2 FQNEAQ. V gave up 4 bases and J gave up 7 bases; unmatched junction bases: 6. CDR3 length: 13 residues.

This chain joins TRBV7-6 and TRBJ1-1; possibly TRBD1 for D (6 bases). The CDR3 consists of 14 residues. The V end lost 5 bases, the J end lost 1 base, and 11 bases lay between the germline ends. Looked up from germline, CDR1 is SGHVS and CDR2 is FNYEAQ. CDR3 bases: TGTGCCAGCAGCCGAGGACAGACGAACACTGAAGCTTTCTTT. Its protein is CASSRGQTNTEAFF.

The chain couples TRBV4-2 to TRBJ2-1; the match to TRBD2 covers 8 bases. Trimming removed 1 base from V and 4 bases from J; junction bases left unmatched: 9. The germline CDR1 and CDR2 sequences are LGHNA and YNFKEQ. The CDR3 is 17 amino acids. The DNA for the CDR3 is TGTGCCAGCAGCCAAGTTCCTTCGGGGGGGGGTTACAATGAGCAGTTCTTC. Translation: CASSQVPSGGGYNEQFF.

The V call is TRBV29-1, the J call TRBJ2-6, with no clear D. Deletions cut 1 base from V and 2 bases from J, with 3 bases between. The V gene's germline CDR1 is SQVTM and CDR2 ANQGSEA. The CDR3 is made up of 13 amino acids. This CDR3 is CSVEVTGANVLTF. CDR3 DNA: TGCAGCGTTGAAGTTACTGGGGCCAACGTCCTGACTTTC.

This chain joins TRBV13 and TRBJ1-1, with 8 nucleotides matching TRBD1. Germline assignment: CDR1 PRHDT and CDR2 FYEKMQ (reference sequence). The CDR3 has 15 residues. The trim removed 2 bases at V and 5 bases at J, leaving 7 bases unmatched. The CDR3 DNA sequence: TGTGCCAGCAGCTTAAGGACAGGGAGATTTACTGAAGCTTTCTTT. Translated: CASSLRTGRFTEAFF.

The V call is TRBV12-3 or TRBV12-4, the J call TRBJ1-5; the D gene is possibly TRBD1 (5 bases). This CDR3 spans 12 amino acids. V was trimmed by 3 bases and J by 7 bases, leaving 7 bases between them. In nucleotides, the CDR3 is TGTGCCAGCAGTTTCCAGGGACAGCCCCAGCATTTT. Its protein is CASSFQGQPQHF.

The CDR3 spells CASSQEAAGGYNEQFF. The CDR3 DNA sequence: TGCGCCAGCAGCCAAGAGGCAGCGGGGGGGTACAATGAGCAGTTCTTC. The chain uses TRBV4-3 and TRBJ2-1, with TRBD2 matching 10 bases. Trimming removed 0 bases from V and 4 bases from J; junction bases left unmatched: 3. The CDR3 is 16 amino acids. Germline V gene data show CDR1 as LGHNA and CDR2 as YSLEER.

The chain recombines TRBV2 with TRBJ2-2; 9 bases agree with TRBD2. Germline trimming cut 6 bases from V and 6 bases from J; bases unmatched to any gene: 11. The CDR3 spans 16 residues. Germline CDR1 is SNHLY and CDR2 is FYNNEI. The CDR3 DNA reads as TGTGCCAGCAGGGTTCTAGCGGGGTTATCGCCCGGGGAGCTGTTTTTT. This sequence encodes CASRVLAGLSPGELFF.

The gene calls are TRBV6-5 and TRBJ2-7, with 8 nucleotides matching TRBD2. The germline V gene encodes CDR1 MNHEY and CDR2 SVGAGI. The CDR3 length is 15 residues. V shed 7 bases, J shed 3 bases, and the junction held 11 bases outside the gene matches. CDR3 residues: CASTSIAGSVYEQYF. CDR3 DNA sequence: TGTGCCAGCACCTCTATAGCGGGGTCTGTCTACGAGCAGTACTTC.